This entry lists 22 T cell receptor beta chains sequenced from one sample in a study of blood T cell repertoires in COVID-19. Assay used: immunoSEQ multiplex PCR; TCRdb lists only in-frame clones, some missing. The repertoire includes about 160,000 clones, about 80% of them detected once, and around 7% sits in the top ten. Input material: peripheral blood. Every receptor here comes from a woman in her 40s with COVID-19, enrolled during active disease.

In DNA form, the CDR3 reads TGCGCCACTTATCCGGGACTAGCGGGATCTAGCACAGATACGCAGTATTTT. Its protein product is CATYPGLAGSSTDTQYF. The rearrangement joins TRBV10-2 to TRBJ2-3; TRBD2 agrees at 13 bases. CDR1 and CDR2 (germline): WSHSY, SAAADI. Trimming at V came to 10 bases and at J to 0 bases, leaving 10 bases not matched to a gene. CDR3 length: 17 amino acids.

CDR3 region: CASNDYGQGAYNEQFF. The CDR3, as DNA: TGTGCCAGCAACGACTATGGACAGGGGGCCTACAATGAGCAGTTCTTC. The rearrangement joins TRBV28 to TRBJ2-1, with 10 bases matching TRBD1. V trimming: 7 bases; J trimming: 2 bases; junction bases outside the gene matches: 8. CDR3 length: 16 amino acids. Germline loops: CDR1 MDHEN, CDR2 SYDVKM.

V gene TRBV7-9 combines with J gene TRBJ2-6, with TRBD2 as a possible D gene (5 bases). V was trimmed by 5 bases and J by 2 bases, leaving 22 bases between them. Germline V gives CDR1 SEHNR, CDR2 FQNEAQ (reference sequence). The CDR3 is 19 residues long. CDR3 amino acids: CASSKRVGLVRAGANVLTF. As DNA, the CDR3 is TGTGCCAGCAGCAAGAGGGTCGGCCTCGTGAGAGCTGGGGCCAACGTCCTGACTTTC.

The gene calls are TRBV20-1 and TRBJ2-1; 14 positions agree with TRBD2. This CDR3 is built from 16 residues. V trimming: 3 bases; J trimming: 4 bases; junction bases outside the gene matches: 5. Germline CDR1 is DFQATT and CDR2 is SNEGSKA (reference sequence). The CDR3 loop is CSASRTSGGKYNEQFF. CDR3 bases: TGCAGTGCTAGTAGGACTAGCGGGGGGAAGTACAATGAGCAGTTCTTC.

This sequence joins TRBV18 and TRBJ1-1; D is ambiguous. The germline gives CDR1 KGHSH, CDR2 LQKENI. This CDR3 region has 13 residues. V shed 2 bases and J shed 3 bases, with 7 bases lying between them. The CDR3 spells CASSPRQDTEAFF. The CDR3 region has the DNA TGTGCCAGCTCACCAAGACAAGACACTGAAGCTTTCTTT.

The CDR3 spells CASSSGGRSPYEQYF. DNA for the CDR3: TGTGCCAGCAGTTCTGGCGGGAGAAGCCCCTACGAGCAGTACTTC. This chain links TRBV28 with TRBJ2-7; 7 nucleotides align to TRBD2. CDR1 and CDR2 from the germline V gene are MDHEN and SYDVKM. The junction had 8 bases not matched to a gene; V was cut back by 4 bases and J by 2 bases. The CDR3 contains 15 residues.

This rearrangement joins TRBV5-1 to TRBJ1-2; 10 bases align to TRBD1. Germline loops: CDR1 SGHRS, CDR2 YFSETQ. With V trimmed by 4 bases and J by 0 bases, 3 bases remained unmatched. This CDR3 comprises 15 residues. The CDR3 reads CASSIGTGANYGYTF. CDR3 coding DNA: TGCGCCAGCAGCATAGGGACAGGGGCTAACTATGGCTACACCTTC.

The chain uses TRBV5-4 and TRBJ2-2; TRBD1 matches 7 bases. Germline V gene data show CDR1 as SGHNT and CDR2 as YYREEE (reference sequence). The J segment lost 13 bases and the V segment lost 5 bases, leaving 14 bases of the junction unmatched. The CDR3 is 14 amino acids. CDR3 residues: CASRNTGEPRGLFF. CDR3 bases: TGTGCCAGCAGGAATACAGGGGAACCTCGCGGGCTGTTTTTT.

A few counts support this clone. As DNA, the CDR3 is TGTGCCAGCAGTTACGGGGACACCAGAAATTCACCCCTCCACTTT. As protein: CASSYGDTRNSPLHF. The gene calls are TRBV6-5 and TRBJ1-6, with TRBD1 as a possible D gene (6 bases). The CDR3 consists of 15 residues. CDR1 and CDR2 (germline): MNHEY, SVGAGI. The germline V and J ends were trimmed by 2 bases and 7 bases, with 12 bases remaining between them.

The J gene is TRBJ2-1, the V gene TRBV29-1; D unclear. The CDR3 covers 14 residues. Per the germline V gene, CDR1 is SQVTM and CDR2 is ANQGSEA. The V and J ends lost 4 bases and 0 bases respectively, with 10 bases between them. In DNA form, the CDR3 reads TGCAGCGTTGTGCCTATAAGCTCCTACAATGAGCAGTTCTTC. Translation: CSVVPISSYNEQFF.

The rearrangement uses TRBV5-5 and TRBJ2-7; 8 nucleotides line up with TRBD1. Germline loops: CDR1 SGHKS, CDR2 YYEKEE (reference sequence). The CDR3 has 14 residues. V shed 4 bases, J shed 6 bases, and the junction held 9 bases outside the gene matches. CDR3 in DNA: TGTGCCAGCAGCCTAGGACAGGGAGGACGCGAGCAGTACGTC. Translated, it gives CASSLGQGGREQYV.

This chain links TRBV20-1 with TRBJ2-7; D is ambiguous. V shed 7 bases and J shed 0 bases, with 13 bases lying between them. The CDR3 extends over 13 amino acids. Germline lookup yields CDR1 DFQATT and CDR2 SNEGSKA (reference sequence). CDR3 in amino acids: CSGTDMSSYEQYF. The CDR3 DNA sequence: TGCAGTGGTACTGACATGAGCTCCTACGAGCAGTACTTC.

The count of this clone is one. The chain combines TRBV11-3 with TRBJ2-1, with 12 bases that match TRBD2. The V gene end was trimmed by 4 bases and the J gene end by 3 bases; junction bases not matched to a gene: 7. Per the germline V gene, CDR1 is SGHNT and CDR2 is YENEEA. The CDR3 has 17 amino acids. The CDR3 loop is CASSSRTSGTIYNEQFF. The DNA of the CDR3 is TGTGCCAGCAGCTCCCGGACTAGCGGGACGATCTACAATGAGCAGTTCTTC.

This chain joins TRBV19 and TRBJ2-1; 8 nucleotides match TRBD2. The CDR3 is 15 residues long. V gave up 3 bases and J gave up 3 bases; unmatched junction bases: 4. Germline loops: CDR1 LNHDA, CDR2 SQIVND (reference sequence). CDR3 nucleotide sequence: TGTGCCAGTAGTATGTTAGCGGGGCTCTACAATGAGCAGTTCTTC. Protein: CASSMLAGLYNEQFF.

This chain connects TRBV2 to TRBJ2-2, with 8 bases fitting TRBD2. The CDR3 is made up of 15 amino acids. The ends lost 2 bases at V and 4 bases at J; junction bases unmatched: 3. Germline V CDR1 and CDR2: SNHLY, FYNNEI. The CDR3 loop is CASSERAGGTGELFF. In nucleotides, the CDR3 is TGTGCCAGCAGTGAAAGGGCGGGGGGCACCGGGGAGCTGTTTTTT.

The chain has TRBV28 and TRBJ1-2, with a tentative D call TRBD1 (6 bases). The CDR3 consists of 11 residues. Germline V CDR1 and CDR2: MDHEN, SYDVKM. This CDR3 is CASGHHYGYTF. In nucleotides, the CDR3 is TGTGCTTCGGGACACCACTATGGCTACACCTTC.

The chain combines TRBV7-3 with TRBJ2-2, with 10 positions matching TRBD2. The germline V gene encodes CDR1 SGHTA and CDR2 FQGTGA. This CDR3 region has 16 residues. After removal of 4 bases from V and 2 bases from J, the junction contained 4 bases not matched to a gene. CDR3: CASSYLAGGNTGELFF. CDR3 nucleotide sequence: TGTGCCAGCAGCTATTTAGCGGGGGGAAACACCGGGGAGCTGTTTTTT.

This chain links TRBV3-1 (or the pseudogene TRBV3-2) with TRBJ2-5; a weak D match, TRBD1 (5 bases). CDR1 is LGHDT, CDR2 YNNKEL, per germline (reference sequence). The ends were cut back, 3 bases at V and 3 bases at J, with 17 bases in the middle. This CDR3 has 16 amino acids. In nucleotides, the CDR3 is TGTGCCAGCAGCCACGGATTATGGGGCCCCAAAGAGACCCAGTACTTC. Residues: CASSHGLWGPKETQYF.

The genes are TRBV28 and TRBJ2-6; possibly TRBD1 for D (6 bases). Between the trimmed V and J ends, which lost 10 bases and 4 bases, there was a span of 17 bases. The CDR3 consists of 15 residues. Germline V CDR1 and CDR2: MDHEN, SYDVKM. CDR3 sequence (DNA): TGTGCCACTCCAAGGGGGTCGCAGGGGGCCAACGTCCTGACTTTC. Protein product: CATPRGSQGANVLTF. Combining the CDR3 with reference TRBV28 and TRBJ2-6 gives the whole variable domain DVKVTQSSRYLVKRTGEKVFLECVQDMDHENMFWYRQDPGLGLRLIYFSYDVKMKEKGDIPEGYSVSREKKERFSLILESASTNQTSMYLCATPRGSQGANVLTFGAGSRLTVL.

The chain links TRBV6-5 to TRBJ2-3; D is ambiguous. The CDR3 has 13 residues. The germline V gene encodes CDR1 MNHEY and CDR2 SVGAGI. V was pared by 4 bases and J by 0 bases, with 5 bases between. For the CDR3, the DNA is TGTGCCAGCAGTTCGGGTAGCACAGATACGCAGTATTTT. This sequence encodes CASSSGSTDTQYF.

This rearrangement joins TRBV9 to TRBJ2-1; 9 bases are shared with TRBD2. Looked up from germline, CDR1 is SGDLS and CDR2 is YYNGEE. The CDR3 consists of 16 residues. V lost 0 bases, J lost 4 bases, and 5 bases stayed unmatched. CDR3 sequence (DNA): TGTGCCAGCAGCGTAGATCCTAGCGGGGCATACAATGAGCAGTTCTTC. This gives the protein CASSVDPSGAYNEQFF.

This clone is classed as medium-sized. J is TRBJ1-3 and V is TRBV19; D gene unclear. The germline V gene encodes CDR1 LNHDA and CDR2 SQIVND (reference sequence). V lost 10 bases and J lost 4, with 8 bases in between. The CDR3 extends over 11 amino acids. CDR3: CATLRGNTIYF. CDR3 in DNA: TGTGCCACCCTCAGGGGAAACACCATATATTTT.